This T cell receptor beta chain was obtained from a study of T cell repertoires in cytomegalovirus infection. For the study at large: HLA-C-restricted CMV epitopes, recently identified, and well-studied HLA-B-restricted ones were used by the study. It can be stated that public TCR beta signatures indicated CMV infection as well as a matching HLA type.

MiXCR was run by TCRdb on the reads, yielding one entry per CDR3 protein. Of 250,000 to 300,000 distinct CDR3 sequences listed, about 20% are singletons. The CDR3 loop spans 13 amino acids. CDR1 is MNHEY and CDR2 is SVGAGI in the germline V gene. The trim removed 2 bases at V and 5 bases at J, leaving 2 bases unmatched. Note on this clonotype: What it binds is not known.

Broader study findings: Carriage of CMV together with the relevant HLA was identifiable through cumulative public TCR beta family frequency.

The source is a human donor in good health (CMV status not recorded). Some clones in this sample may be carry-over from other donors' samples. This chain uses TRBV6-5 with TRBJ2-5; 7 positions agree with TRBD2. The material was cultured PBMCs, obtained from culture after CMV antigen stimulation. CDR3 bases: TGTGCCAGCAGTTACCGGCGGGAGGAGACCCAGTACTTC. Residues: CASSYRREETQYF.